This entry concerns a single TCR beta chain. The CDR3 runs to 15 residues. Germline CDR1 is LGHDT and CDR2 is YNNKEL (reference sequence). Trimming removed 4 bases at V and 1 base at J, with 11 bases between. Sequencing used immunoSEQ multiplex PCR; TCRdb keeps in-frame clones, though not all of them. The sample has hundreds of thousands of clones; roughly nine tenths are singletons. These data belong to a study of blood T cell repertoires in COVID-19. The sequence derives from a woman aged 50 to 60 who had recovered from COVID-19. Sample: PBMCs or T cells enriched from blood (not recorded which). The J gene is TRBJ1-3, the V gene TRBV3-1 (or the pseudogene TRBV3-2), with D possibly matching TRBD1 (5 bases). CDR3 DNA sequence: TGTGCCAGCAGCCGGGGCCCAGGTTCTGGAAACACCATATATTTT. The encoded protein is CASSRGPGSGNTIYF.